This entry lists 10 T cell receptor beta chains sequenced from one sample in a study of cytomegalovirus exposure and HLA in healthy donors. The PCR employed 60 Vbeta primers together with 13 Jbeta primers. The repertoire was sequenced with immunoSEQ multiplex PCR; TCRdb's copy has only in-frame clones and lacks some. The sample yields 100,000 or so clones, approximately 84% seen once. Material: PBMCs. The receptors originated from a man younger than 35 in good health and CMV-seronegative.

This clone has just one count. This chain links TRBV7-8 with TRBJ2-1; 7 bases line up with TRBD1. Germline V gene lookup returns CDR1 SGHVS and CDR2 FQNEAQ. The CDR3 is 15 residues long. V lost 3 bases to trimming and J lost 6 bases; unmatched junction nucleotides: 8. CDR3 residues: CASSLRTGGVNEQFF. The DNA for the CDR3 is TGTGCCAGCAGCTTGAGGACAGGTGGGGTCAATGAGCAGTTCTTC.

This sequence joins TRBV29-1 and TRBJ2-1; possibly TRBD2 for D (6 bases). CDR1 is SQVTM and CDR2 is ANQGSEA in the germline V gene. V dropped 2 bases and J dropped 6 bases, with 14 bases sitting between them. The CDR3 sequence is 14 residues long. DNA for the CDR3: TGCAGCGTTGAACTTTACCGGGGACTCAATGAGCAGTTCTTC. Translating gives CSVELYRGLNEQFF.

V usage is TRBV6-6 and J usage is TRBJ1-2; 8 positions match TRBD1. CDR3 length equals 13 residues. Looked up from germline, CDR1 is MNHNY and CDR2 is SVGAGI (reference sequence). After removal of 5 bases from V and 3 bases from J, the junction contained 2 bases not matched to a gene. This chain's CDR3 is CASSEDRDYGYTF. The CDR3 nucleotides are TGTGCCAGCAGTGAGGACAGGGACTATGGCTACACCTTC.

This sequence joins TRBV6-1 and TRBJ1-2; 8 bases align to TRBD1. The junction had 27 bases not matched to a gene; V was cut back by 4 bases and J by 8 bases. In germline, CDR1 is MNHNS, CDR2 SASEGT. The CDR3 runs to 20 residues. The CDR3 DNA follows: TGTGCCAGCAGTGTATCCAGGGGGCGTCTAAGCCCGGAGATACGGAGGGGCTACACCTTC. This sequence encodes CASSVSRGRLSPEIRRGYTF.

The V and J genes are TRBV7-9 and TRBJ2-1; 11 bases are a match to TRBD2. The V gene's germline CDR1 is SEHNR and CDR2 FQNEAQ (reference sequence). The V segment lost 5 bases and the J segment 4 bases; nucleotides outside the gene matches: 16. The CDR3 totals 19 residues. The CDR3 DNA sequence: TGTGCCAGCAGCCCAAGTGGGGTACAGGGGACTAGCGGTTACAATGAGCAGTTCTTC. Its protein is CASSPSGVQGTSGYNEQFF.

Turning to this clone: Other DNA sequences within the sample encode an identical CDR3. This chain uses TRBV6-5 with TRBJ1-2; D is uncertain. CDR3 length: 13 residues. Per germline, CDR1 MNHEY and CDR2 SVGAGI. Trimming shortened V by 2 bases and J by 3 bases, and 7 bases separated the two germline ends. CDR3 nucleotide sequence: TGTGCCAGCAGTTACGGCGGATACTATGGCTACACCTTC. It translates to CASSYGGYYGYTF.

The chain has TRBV6-1 and TRBJ2-1; the match to TRBD2 covers 9 bases. CDR1 and CDR2 (germline): MNHNS, SASEGT. V gave up 7 bases and J gave up 8 bases; unmatched junction bases: 12. This CDR3 comprises 15 residues. The DNA of the CDR3 is TGTGCCAGCAATAAACTAGCGGGCGCGGTTGATGAGCAGTTCTTC. As protein: CASNKLAGAVDEQFF.

The chain combines TRBV29-1 with TRBJ1-2; tentatively, D is TRBD1 (5 bases). Trimming stripped 7 bases from V and 8 bases from J, with 23 bases between. Germline V CDR1 and CDR2: SQVTM, ANQGSEA. The CDR3 is 14 amino acids. The CDR3 DNA sequence: TGCAGCGGCGACAGTTCCCCCCCGGGCCGGGGCTACACCTTC. Amino acid sequence: CSGDSSPPGRGYTF.

This sequence joins TRBV7-8 and TRBJ2-7, with D possibly TRBD2 on 5 matching bases. In germline, CDR1 is SGHVS, CDR2 FQNEAQ. The V and J ends lost 5 bases and 5 bases respectively, with 19 bases between them. There are 15 residues in the CDR3. CDR3 nucleotide sequence: TGTGCCAGCAGCCCTTTTATGAGGGCCTGGAACGAGCAGTACTTC. Protein product: CASSPFMRAWNEQYF.

This chain uses TRBV5-4 with TRBJ2-2, with TRBD1 matching 10 bases. Unmatched junction bases numbered 4, after V lost 4 bases and J lost 1 base. The CDR3 runs 16 residues. From germline, CDR1 is SGHNT and CDR2 YYREEE (reference sequence). CDR3 sequence (DNA): TGTGCCAGCAGCAAGACAGGGGGCCGGAACACCGGGGAGCTGTTTTTT. This gives the protein CASSKTGGRNTGELFF.